This T cell receptor (beta chain) was observed in a study of somatic mutations in cytotoxic T cells in rheumatoid arthritis. Study results and caveats: CD8+ T cells showed clonality that did not differ significantly between patients with rheumatoid arthritis and age-matched healthy controls.

Libraries were prepared by immunoSEQ multiplex PCR; TCRdb keeps only in-frame clonotypes and omits some of them. The data show about 15,000 clones, less than 85% seen once. The CDR3 has 14 residues. CDR1 SGHDT and CDR2 YYEEEE come from the germline V gene. With regard to this clone: The antigen remains unidentified.

The clonotype was recovered from an adult with rheumatoid arthritis. Sequenced material: CD8+ T cells sorted from blood. The rearrangement uses TRBV5-6 and TRBJ2-5; D not certain. The DNA end lines up better with TRBJ2-7; the J call may be wrong. The CDR3 nucleotides are TGTGCCAGCACTACCTTCGAAATAACCTACGAGCAGTACTTC. This codes for CASTTFEITYEQYF.